Described below is a single TCR beta chain sequence and its context. Antigen unknown. The CDR3 has 15 amino acids. The V gene lost 7 bases and the J gene lost 1 base, with 16 bases spanning the gap. Germline loops: CDR1 LNHDA, CDR2 SQIVND (reference sequence). PCR involved 60 Vbeta and 13 Jbeta primers. The table came from immunoSEQ multiplex PCR; TCRdb's copy has only in-frame clones and leaves some out. The sample carries 150,000 or so clones, about four fifths recorded once. As for the donors, each was a healthy bone marrow donor. Donors had nominal health at sampling but likely had unrecorded immune exposures. The sample originates from a study of cytomegalovirus exposure and HLA in healthy donors. Study-level points and caveats: Later analysis identified about 17,000 TCR beta sequences associated with HLA alleles, using a false discovery rate threshold of 0.05. Compared with the roughly 670-donor mean, an Asian-associated ancestry cluster reportedly had fewer N-insertions, according to a later analysis.

The sequence came from a young man in good health and CMV-seropositive. V gene TRBV19 combines with J gene TRBJ1-1; TRBD1 is a possible D gene (5 bases). The sequencing sample was made of PBMCs. CDR3 protein: CASTPGDRENTEAFF. The CDR3 DNA follows: TGTGCCAGTACCCCGGGGGACCGTGAGAACACTGAAGCTTTCTTT.